The 16 T cell receptor beta chains below were found in one sample sequenced in a study of T cell changes during pregnancy in multiple sclerosis. Measured with immunoSEQ multiplex PCR; TCRdb has only the in-frame clones, and not every one. The repertoire consists of tens of thousands of clones, with 85% to 95% occurring once and the leading ten covering roughly 0.85%. Sequences were derived from CD4+ T cells from peripheral blood mononuclear cells, sampled in the second trimester of pregnancy. The source is a female donor in good health, enrolled as a control in a pregnancy study.

The rearrangement links TRBV5-4 to TRBJ2-3, with 9 bases fitting TRBD1. V lost 4 bases, J lost 0 bases, and 6 bases stayed unmatched. Germline-derived CDR1 and CDR2 are SGHNT and YYREEE (reference sequence). CDR3 size: 16 residues. The CDR3 region has the DNA TGTGCCAGCAGCGCTGGGACAGGGCGAAGCACAGATACGCAGTATTTT. This codes for CASSAGTGRSTDTQYF.

This chain joins TRBV7-9 and TRBJ2-7, with TRBD1 identical over 8 bases. After removal of 5 bases from V and 2 bases from J, the junction contained 8 bases not matched to a gene. This CDR3 is built from 15 residues. Germline-derived CDR1 and CDR2 are SEHNR and FQNEAQ (reference sequence). The CDR3 DNA reads TGTGCCAGCAGCATAGACAGGGGCATGCCCTACGAGCAGTACTTC. Its protein product is CASSIDRGMPYEQYF.

The genes are TRBV5-1 and TRBJ1-1, with D uncertain. Looked up from germline, CDR1 is SGHRS and CDR2 is YFSETQ. V was pared by 6 bases and J by 2 bases, with 20 bases between. The CDR3 is 16 residues long. DNA for the CDR3: TGCGCCAGCACCGGCGGGCCAGGCGAGGGAAACACTGAAGCTTTCTTT. Protein product: CASTGGPGEGNTEAFF.

This clone was found once. The chain uses TRBV6-1 and TRBJ2-7; 8 bases agree with TRBD1. The CDR3 length is 14 residues. Unmatched junction bases numbered 7, after V lost 2 bases and J lost 7 bases. The germline V gene encodes CDR1 MNHNS and CDR2 SASEGT. CDR3 nucleotides: TGTGCCAGCAGTGAAAGGCAGGGGGCAGGTGAGCAGTACTTC. It is translated as CASSERQGAGEQYF.

The gene calls are TRBV6-5 and TRBJ2-1, with 14 bases that match TRBD2. The V segment lost 5 bases and the J segment 8 bases; nucleotides outside the gene matches: 5. CDR1 and CDR2 (germline): MNHEY, SVGAGI. The CDR3 consists of 15 residues. This chain's CDR3 is CASSQTSGGAYEQFF. The CDR3, as DNA: TGTGCCAGCAGTCAGACTAGCGGGGGGGCCTATGAGCAGTTCTTC.

V and J are TRBV19 and TRBJ2-1, with D tentatively TRBD1 (6 bases). This CDR3 is built from 15 residues. Trimming took 4 bases from V and 4 from J, leaving 14 bases between them. Germline CDR1 LNHDA, CDR2 SQIVND (reference sequence). This CDR3 is CASSTMDSLYNEQFF. CDR3 DNA: TGTGCCAGTAGTACAATGGACAGCTTATACAATGAGCAGTTCTTC.

This rearrangement joins TRBV6-5 to TRBJ1-3, with 8 bases that match TRBD1. J gave up 1 base and V 2 bases, and 4 bases lay outside the gene matches. The CDR3 has 16 amino acids. CDR1 and CDR2 from the germline V gene are MNHEY and SVGAGI. The CDR3 DNA reads TGTGCCAGCAGTTACGCCTGGACAGGGTCTGGAAACACCATATATTTT. Protein product: CASSYAWTGSGNTIYF.

The chain carries TRBV18 and TRBJ2-1; 9 nucleotides match TRBD1. The trim removed 0 bases at V and 0 bases at J, leaving 3 bases unmatched. CDR3 length: 17 amino acids. CDR1 KGHSH and CDR2 LQKENI come from the germline V gene. CDR3 region: CASSPPGTGSSYNEQFF. In DNA form, the CDR3 reads TGTGCCAGCTCACCACCCGGGACAGGGAGCTCCTACAATGAGCAGTTCTTC.

The J gene is TRBJ1-2, the V gene TRBV19; the D is unclear. Per germline, CDR1 LNHDA and CDR2 SQIVND (reference sequence). Trimming shortened V by 3 bases and J by 2 bases, and 4 bases separated the two germline ends. The CDR3 sequence is 12 residues long. CDR3 DNA: TGTGCCAGTAGTATCCTGAACTATGGCTACACCTTC. Protein product: CASSILNYGYTF.

The gene calls are TRBV21-1 and TRBJ2-5; the tabulated D call, TRBD2, remains unverified against the DNA. TRBV21-1 is annotated as a pseudogene. The CDR3 sequence is 17 residues long. The CDR3 nucleotides are TGTGCCCCAAGGCGACAGGACTCACTAGCGACCCAAGAGACCCAGTACTTC. This sequence encodes CAPRRQDSLATQETQYF.

The gene calls are TRBV11-2 and TRBJ2-7, with 7 bases matching TRBD1. This CDR3 is 15 amino acids long. The junction had 9 bases not matched to a gene; V was cut back by 5 bases and J by 2 bases. Germline V gives CDR1 SGHAT, CDR2 FQNNGV. CDR3 loop: CASSKGQSPTYEQYF. CDR3 bases: TGTGCCAGCAGCAAGGGACAGTCGCCTACCTACGAGCAGTACTTC.

The chain recombines TRBV10-3 with TRBJ2-7; maybe TRBD2 (5 bases). Trimming took off 0 bases at V and 2 bases at J, with 8 bases between the two ends. The CDR3 loop spans 14 amino acids. CDR1 is ENHRY, CDR2 SYGVKD, per germline. CDR3 bases: TGTGCCATCAGTGAGTCGGGGAGTGCCTACGAGCAGTACTTC. It yields the protein CAISESGSAYEQYF.

This clone was recorded once. This chain connects TRBV7-2 to TRBJ2-7; the D gene is possibly TRBD1 (8 bases). Germline V gene sequence: CDR1 SGHTA, CDR2 FQGNSA. V was cut by 4 bases and J by 3 bases, with 13 bases left in between. The CDR3 is made up of 14 amino acids. The CDR3 reads CASSSQGGVYEQYF. The CDR3 region has the DNA TGTGCCAGCAGCTCACAGGGGGGGGTCTACGAGCAGTACTTC.

This chain uses TRBV14 with TRBJ2-2, with D possibly being TRBD1 (5 bases). This CDR3 spans 13 amino acids. The germline V gene has CDR1 SGHDN and CDR2 FVKESK. Trimming pared 4 bases from V and 5 bases from J, leaving 8 bases between. The CDR3 region has the DNA TGTGCCAGCAGCCCTAGACAGACCGGGGAGCTGTTTTTT. Its protein product is CASSPRQTGELFF.

The chain links TRBV13 to TRBJ1-6; 7 bases line up with TRBD1. This CDR3 is built from 16 residues. The V gene's germline CDR1 is PRHDT and CDR2 FYEKMQ (reference sequence). Trimming removed 0 bases from V and 2 bases from J; junction bases left unmatched: 1. The CDR3 sequence is CASSLGGGAYNSPLHF. The CDR3 nucleotides read TGTGCCAGCAGCTTAGGAGGGGGCGCCTATAATTCACCCCTCCACTTT. Variable domain in full (rest from reference TRBV13 and TRBJ1-6): AAGVIQSPRHLIKEKRETATLKCYPIPRHDTVYWYQQGPGQDPQFLISFYEKMQSDKGSIPDRFSAQQFSDYHSELNMSSLELGDSALYFCASSLGGGAYNSPLHFGNGTRLTVT.

This chain connects TRBV5-1 to TRBJ1-2; no clear D. V was cut by 4 bases and J by 0 bases, with 10 bases left in between. In germline, CDR1 is SGHRS, CDR2 YFSETQ. The CDR3 runs to 14 residues. This CDR3 reads CASSAAVANYGYTF. The CDR3 DNA reads TGCGCCAGCAGCGCGGCGGTAGCTAACTATGGCTACACCTTC. The full variable domain, completed using reference TRBV5-1 and TRBJ1-2, is KAGVTQTPRYLIKTRGQQVTLSCSPISGHRSVSWYQQTPGQGLQFLFEYFSETQRNKGNFPGRFSGRQFSNSRSEMNVSTLELGDSALYLCASSAAVANYGYTFGSGTRLTVV.